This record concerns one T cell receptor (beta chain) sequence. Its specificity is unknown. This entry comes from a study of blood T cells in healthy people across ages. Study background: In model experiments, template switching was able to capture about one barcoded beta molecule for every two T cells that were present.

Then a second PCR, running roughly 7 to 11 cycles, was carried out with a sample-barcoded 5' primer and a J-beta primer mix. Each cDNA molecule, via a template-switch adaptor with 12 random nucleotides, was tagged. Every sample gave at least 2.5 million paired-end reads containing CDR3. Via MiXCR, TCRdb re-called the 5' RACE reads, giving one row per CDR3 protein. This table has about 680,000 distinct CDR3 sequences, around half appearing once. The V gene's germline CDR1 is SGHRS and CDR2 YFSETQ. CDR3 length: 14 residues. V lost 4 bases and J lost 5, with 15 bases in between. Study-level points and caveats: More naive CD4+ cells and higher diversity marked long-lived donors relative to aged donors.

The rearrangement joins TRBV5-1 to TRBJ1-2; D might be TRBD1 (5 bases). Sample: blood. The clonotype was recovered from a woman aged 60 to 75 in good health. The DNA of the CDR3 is TGCGCCAGCAGCGCCGGGACGGGACCTTATGGCTACACCTTC. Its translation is CASSAGTGPYGYTF. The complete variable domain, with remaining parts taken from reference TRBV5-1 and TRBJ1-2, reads KAGVTQTPRYLIKTRGQQVTLSCSPISGHRSVSWYQQTPGQGLQFLFEYFSETQRNKGNFPGRFSGRQFSNSRSEMNVSTLELGDSALYLCASSAGTGPYGYTFGSGTRLTVV.